These 26 T cell receptor beta chains share one sample of origin, sequenced in a study of a mutant IDH1 vaccine in newly diagnosed glioma (dated by TCRdb to the early 2020s). The meaning of the sample's time point label: baseline, week 1 (first vaccination visit). The treatment or condition tag for this specimen amounts to: pre-vaccination baseline after standard-of-care therapy. Libraries were made using the immunoSEQ multiplex PCR assay. Entries here come from immuneACCESS through TCRdb and include only in-frame sequences with V and J called. Some clones fail to appear in such tables; in the studies checked, an unresolved V gene covers under half of the shortfall, and the cause of the remainder is unknown. Across this sample there are around 30,000 clones, with more than 70% seen only once. The leading ten clones occupy approximately 9.4% of the sample. The sequenced sample was peripheral blood mononuclear cells (PBMCs), obtained from a glioma patient treated with radiotherapy, temozolomide or both. The receptors were gathered from a man in his forties or fifties with glioma. Some clones in this sample may be carry-over from other donors' samples.

The chain recombines TRBV19 with TRBJ2-3; 8 bases line up with TRBD2. V lost 4 bases, J lost 1 base, and 10 bases stayed unmatched. The CDR3 totals 17 residues. Germline V CDR1 and CDR2: LNHDA, SQIVND (reference sequence). Here the CDR3 reads CASSKVSGGAGTDTQYF. The CDR3 DNA follows: TGTGCCAGTAGTAAGGTATCGGGGGGGGCAGGCACAGATACGCAGTATTTT.

This chain connects TRBV5-4 to TRBJ1-1; perhaps TRBD1 as D (5 bases). This CDR3 is built from 12 residues. Germline V gene sequence: CDR1 SGHNT, CDR2 YYREEE (reference sequence). Deletions cut 4 bases from V and 8 bases from J, with 12 bases between. The DNA of the CDR3 is TGTGCCAGCAGCGATAGCGGACAAGAAGCTTTCTTT. Translating it yields CASSDSGQEAFF.

The gene calls are TRBV7-9 and TRBJ1-2, with unresolved D. Trimming cost V 1 base and J 4 bases, with 7 bases left between them. Germline V gene lookup returns CDR1 SEHNR and CDR2 FQNEAQ (reference sequence). The CDR3 totals 13 residues. The CDR3 spells CASSLGGSYGYTF. CDR3 bases: TGTGCCAGCAGCTTAGGGGGTAGCTATGGCTACACCTTC.

The rearrangement links TRBV5-1 to TRBJ2-2, with TRBD1 matching over 8 bases. Per germline, CDR1 SGHRS and CDR2 YFSETQ. V lost 3 bases to trimming and J lost 7 bases; unmatched junction nucleotides: 8. This CDR3 is 15 amino acids long. CDR3: CASSSQGASDGELFF. The CDR3 DNA reads TGCGCCAGCAGCTCCCAGGGGGCGTCTGACGGGGAGCTGTTTTTT.

This clone came up once. The CDR3, as DNA: TGTGCCAGCAGCTCTTGGGACAGGGGTATTAATGAGCAGTTCTTC. Translating it yields CASSSWDRGINEQFF. This chain joins TRBV7-9 and TRBJ2-1; TRBD1 matches 10 bases. V lost 4 bases and J lost 7; bases outside the gene matches: 7. The germline gives CDR1 SEHNR, CDR2 FQNEAQ (reference sequence). This CDR3 has 15 amino acids.

The chain recombines TRBV19 with TRBJ1-2; tentatively, D is TRBD1 (6 bases). Trimming pared 0 bases from V and 7 bases from J, leaving 15 bases between. This CDR3 spans 15 amino acids. Germline-derived CDR1 and CDR2 are LNHDA and SQIVND (reference sequence). CDR3 loop: CASSIEAGEGSGYTF. Here the CDR3 DNA reads TGTGCCAGTAGTATAGAAGCAGGGGAGGGAAGTGGCTACACCTTC.

This sequence joins TRBV5-1 and TRBJ2-7; 8 nucleotides match TRBD1. There are 14 residues in the CDR3. Trimming at V came to 2 bases and at J to 6 bases, leaving 7 bases not matched to a gene. Per the germline V gene, CDR1 is SGHRS and CDR2 is YFSETQ. The CDR3 loop is CASSFGTGYVEQYF. The DNA of the CDR3 is TGCGCCAGCAGCTTCGGGACAGGATATGTCGAGCAGTACTTC.

This chain connects TRBV7-2 to TRBJ1-2, with 12 bases identical to TRBD1. In germline, CDR1 is SGHTA, CDR2 FQGNSA. The CDR3 sequence is 14 residues long. Trimming cost V 5 bases and J 7 bases; bases outside gene matches: 5. The CDR3 coding sequence is TGTGCCAGCAGCCCGGGACAGGGGGCCATTGGCTACACCTTC. This sequence encodes CASSPGQGAIGYTF.

The sample holds one count of this clone. The rearrangement joins TRBV4-3 to TRBJ2-7; possibly TRBD1 for D (6 bases). The CDR3 spans 14 residues. Germline V CDR1 and CDR2: LGHNA, YSLEER. V was clipped by 5 bases and J by 0 bases, with 11 bases between them. For the CDR3, the DNA is TGCGCCAGCAGCGAAGCAGGGGACTCCTACGAGCAGTACTTC. Residues: CASSEAGDSYEQYF.

The chain recombines TRBV19 with TRBJ1-1; tentative D call: TRBD1 (6 bases). Trimming took off 5 bases at V and 1 base at J, with 11 bases between the two ends. The CDR3 consists of 14 residues. In germline, CDR1 is LNHDA, CDR2 SQIVND (reference sequence). The CDR3 sequence: CASSPPGANTEAFF. DNA for the CDR3: TGTGCCAGTAGTCCTCCAGGGGCGAACACTGAAGCTTTCTTT.

V usage is TRBV6-6 and J usage is TRBJ2-7; perhaps TRBD2 as D (5 bases). The CDR3 loop spans 10 amino acids. Germline V gene sequence: CDR1 MNHNY, CDR2 SVGAGI (reference sequence). V dropped 5 bases and J dropped 7 bases, with 6 bases sitting between them. The CDR3 protein is CASSRGEQYF. The DNA of the CDR3 is TGTGCCAGCAGTAGAGGGGAGCAGTACTTC.

This clone has only one observation. This chain connects TRBV5-5 to TRBJ1-2; TRBD1 might be the D (6 bases). Deletions cut 4 bases from V and 4 bases from J, with 11 bases between. Germline V gives CDR1 SGHKS, CDR2 YYEKEE (reference sequence). This CDR3 is 13 amino acids long. DNA of the CDR3: TGTGCCAGCAGCCCGGGGGGCCCCTATGGCTACACCTTC. Amino acids: CASSPGGPYGYTF.

This sequence joins TRBV10-2 and TRBJ2-7; D gene ambiguous. CDR3 length: 15 residues. CDR1 and CDR2 (germline): WSHSY, SAAADI. Trimming shortened V by 0 bases and J by 0 bases, and 9 bases separated the two germline ends. The CDR3 is CASSESFENSYEQYF. CDR3 DNA: TGCGCCAGCAGTGAGTCGTTCGAAAACTCCTACGAGCAGTACTTC.

The gene calls are TRBV5-1 and TRBJ1-3; D is ambiguous. Germline V gives CDR1 SGHRS, CDR2 YFSETQ. The CDR3 runs 15 residues. Trimming removed 1 base from V and 4 bases from J, with 12 bases in between. This CDR3 is CASSLPSAAGNTIYF. CDR3 bases: TGCGCCAGCAGCTTGCCTTCAGCGGCAGGAAACACCATATATTTT.

This clone has more than one count but fewer than ten. This rearrangement joins TRBV9 to TRBJ1-1, with D hard to call. V lost 2 bases and J lost 0, with 8 bases in between. Germline-derived CDR1 and CDR2 are SGDLS and YYNGEE. The CDR3 has 14 residues. DNA for the CDR3: TGTGCCAGCAGCGTCGGCAGAATGAACACTGAAGCTTTCTTT. It yields the protein CASSVGRMNTEAFF.

The rearrangement links TRBV6-6 to TRBJ2-7; maybe TRBD2 (6 bases). Looked up from germline, CDR1 is MNHNY and CDR2 is SVGAGI (reference sequence). The CDR3 is made up of 14 amino acids. Between the trimmed V and J ends, which lost 2 bases and 2 bases, there was a span of 10 bases. The CDR3 region is CASSYDAGPYEQYF. Here the CDR3 DNA reads TGTGCCAGCAGTTACGATGCGGGACCCTACGAGCAGTACTTC.

The chain employs TRBV19 and TRBJ1-2; 12 nucleotides line up with TRBD1. After removal of 1 base from V and 8 bases from J, the junction contained 5 bases not matched to a gene. Germline V gene lookup returns CDR1 LNHDA and CDR2 SQIVND (reference sequence). The CDR3 loop spans 15 amino acids. CDR3 protein: CASSIGDRGRGGYTF. CDR3 nucleotide sequence: TGTGCCAGTAGTATAGGGGACAGGGGGCGCGGCGGCTACACCTTC.

V gene TRBV9 combines with J gene TRBJ1-1; a weak D match, TRBD1 (6 bases). Germline values: CDR1 SGDLS, CDR2 YYNGEE. Trimming stripped 4 bases from V and 4 bases from J, with 14 bases between. This CDR3 is 14 amino acids long. The CDR3 nucleotides are TGTGCCAGCAGCTTCCAGCAGGGGACCACTGAAGCTTTCTTT. The encoded protein is CASSFQQGTTEAFF.

The chain uses TRBV6-1 and TRBJ2-1; D ambiguous. Germline CDR1 MNHNS, CDR2 SASEGT. The CDR3 is 12 amino acids. Trimming shortened V by 6 bases and J by 3 bases, and 6 bases separated the two germline ends. CDR3 DNA: TGTGCCAGCAGAGACGGCTACAATGAGCAGTTCTTC. Translating gives CASRDGYNEQFF.

This clone was seen once. The genes are TRBV19 and TRBJ1-1, with no clear D. CDR1 and CDR2 (germline): LNHDA, SQIVND (reference sequence). The CDR3 totals 13 residues. The ends were cut back, 10 bases at V and 1 base at J, with 13 bases in the middle. CDR3 sequence: CATQTSGNTEAFF. The DNA for the CDR3 is TGTGCCACCCAAACCTCAGGGAACACTGAAGCTTTCTTT.

In this sample, this clone turned up once. V is TRBV5-4 and J is TRBJ2-1; weak D call: TRBD2 (6 bases). Germline V gives CDR1 SGHNT, CDR2 YYREEE (reference sequence). The CDR3 contains 14 residues. The ends were cut back, 4 bases at V and 4 bases at J, with 12 bases in the middle. CDR3 region: CASSARGTYNEQFF. Here the CDR3 DNA reads TGTGCCAGCAGCGCGAGAGGGACTTACAATGAGCAGTTCTTC. Based on the CDR3 plus reference TRBV5-4 and TRBJ2-1, the full variable domain is ETGVTQSPTHLIKTRGQQVTLRCSSQSGHNTVSWYQQALGQGPQFIFQYYREEENGRGNFPPRFSGLQFPNYSSELNVNALELDDSALYLCASSARGTYNEQFFGPGTRLTVL.

The rearrangement uses TRBV2 and TRBJ2-7; 7 bases are a match to TRBD2. The CDR3 has 17 residues. With V trimmed by 3 bases and J by 0 bases, 11 bases remained unmatched. CDR1 is SNHLY, CDR2 FYNNEI, per germline. DNA for the CDR3: TGTGCCAGCAGTGACAAGCCCCTGGGACTAAGCTCCTACGAGCAGTACTTC. As protein: CASSDKPLGLSSYEQYF.

The chain recombines TRBV7-2 with TRBJ2-1, with 10 bases that match TRBD1. Unmatched junction bases numbered 10, after V lost 6 bases and J lost 8 bases. This CDR3 is built from 15 residues. CDR1 and CDR2 from the germline V gene are SGHTA and FQGNSA. In nucleotides, the CDR3 is TGTGCCAGCAGGGGTTGGGGACAGGGGACCCATGAGCAGTTCTTC. This translates into CASRGWGQGTHEQFF.

The V gene is TRBV5-6, the J gene TRBJ2-2, with unresolved D. Germline lookup yields CDR1 SGHDT and CDR2 YYEEEE. The ends were cut back, 4 bases at V and 7 bases at J, with 14 bases in the middle. The CDR3 has 14 residues. The CDR3 loop is CASSPPVGNGELFF. The CDR3, as DNA: TGTGCCAGCAGCCCCCCGGTGGGGAACGGGGAGCTGTTTTTT.

The chain employs TRBV2 and TRBJ2-5, with D possibly TRBD1 on 6 matching bases. Trimming took 4 bases from V and 1 from J, leaving 7 bases between them. The CDR3 has 13 residues. Germline CDR1 reads SNHLY; CDR2 reads FYNNEI. This chain's CDR3 is CASSGGPQETQYF. The CDR3 nucleotides are TGTGCCAGCAGTGGGGGGCCCCAAGAGACCCAGTACTTC. Supplemented by reference TRBV2 and TRBJ2-5, the full variable domain reads EPEVTQTPSHQVTQMGQEVILRCVPISNHLYFYWYRQILGQKVEFLVSFYNNEISEKSEIFDDQFSVERPDGSNFTLKIRSTKLEDSAMYFCASSGGPQETQYFGPGTRLLVL.

V usage is TRBV4-3 and J usage is TRBJ2-5, with D perhaps matching TRBD1 or TRBD2 (5 bases each). Germline CDR1 LGHNA, CDR2 YSLEER. This CDR3 has 17 amino acids. V was clipped by 1 base and J by 2 bases, with 17 bases between them. The CDR3 loop reads CASSQGGTARPQETQYF. CDR3 DNA sequence: TGCGCCAGCAGCCAAGGGGGGACGGCTCGTCCTCAAGAGACCCAGTACTTC.